This T cell receptor (beta chain) was obtained from a study of radiotherapy plus CTLA-4 blockade in lung cancer. Generated by immunoSEQ multiplex PCR, the TCRdb table keeps only in-frame clones and is missing some. The sample yields roughly 13,000 clones, about 90% seen once. Deletions cut 7 bases from V and 5 bases from J, with 17 bases between. The CDR3 loop spans 15 amino acids. Germline CDR1 and CDR2: MNHEY and SMNVEV (reference sequence). This clone was counted between two and nine times. This sequence joins TRBV27 and TRBJ2-2, with TRBD2 as a possible D gene (5 bases). The sequencing here drew on peripheral blood, taken from a patient treated with radiotherapy plus ipilimumab. The receptor's source is a human donor with non-small cell lung cancer that progressed on radiotherapy plus ipilimumab. Some clones in this sample may be carry-over from other donors' samples. The CDR3 reads CASIEGQDGTGELFF. The CDR3 DNA is TGTGCCAGCATTGAGGGCCAGGACGGTACCGGGGAGCTGTTTTTT.